This T cell receptor (beta chain) was profiled in a study of T cell repertoires in cytomegalovirus infection. Study overall: Public TCR beta signature analysis indicated the presence of both CMV infection and matching HLA type.

From the reads, TCRdb called clonotypes with MiXCR, one entry per CDR3 protein. The sample holds 140,000 to 150,000 distinct CDR3 sequences, over 30% seen once. Note on this clonotype: Its antigen is currently unknown.

The CDR3 runs 14 residues. Trimming left V 5 bases short and J 4 bases short, with 15 bases between. Germline values: CDR1 MDHEN, CDR2 SYDVKM. This chain uses TRBV28 with TRBJ2-7; D gene unclear. The clonotype comes from a human donor in good health (CMV status not recorded). Some clones in this sample may be carry-over from other donors' samples. The source was CD8+ T cells from cultured PBMCs, collected from culture after CMV antigen stimulation. In DNA, the CDR3 is TGTGCCAGCAGTCTACGTCTAACCCCTTACGAGCAGTACTTC. Translated: CASSLRLTPYEQYF.